This TCR beta chain was captured in a study of Ad26.COV2.S vaccination and SARS-CoV-2 variants. Study-level results: Possibly, TCR breadth and depth analyses underestimated total T cell responses. Vaccinated individuals (as opposed to placebo recipients) had higher spike-specific TCR breadth. For non-spike TCRs, breadth in vaccine recipients resembled that in placebo recipients. Considerable breadth of spike-specific CD8+ and CD4+ T cell responses has reportedly been documented following vaccination.

Of note for this clone: Its specificity is unknown.

Data came from immunoSEQ multiplex PCR; TCRdb stores just in-frame clones and leaves some out. The data show some 190,000 clones, 87% seen once. With V trimmed by 5 bases and J by 14 bases, 12 bases remained unmatched. Germline V gene data show CDR1 as SNHLY and CDR2 as FYNNEI. There are 15 residues in the CDR3. The sample was peripheral blood, taken after recovery from COVID-19. The TCR sequence derives from a human donor who had recovered from COVID-19. The J gene is TRBJ1-6, the V gene TRBV2; 10 bases map to TRBD1. The DNA for the CDR3 is TGTGCCAGCAGTTCCCGGGACAGGGGAATTGAGGCCCTCCACTTT. Protein sequence: CASSSRDRGIEALHF.